This T cell receptor beta chain was sequenced for a study of tumor-infiltrating lymphocytes in primary liver carcinoma listed by TCRdb under 2017. About the investigation overall: Of the five patients (three men and two women, aged 30 to 69 years), four had hepatocellular carcinoma and one had combined HCC and intrahepatic cholangiocarcinoma. TCRbeta repertoire sequencing, expression microarrays and whole-exome sequencing were combined in the study across five regions of each liver tumor, with adjacent normal tissue and blood also included. The five patients had tumors staged T1-T3 N0M0, with maximum diameters ranging from about 4 to 11 cm. A total of roughly 35 specimens from 5 patients, comprising approximately 25 tumor regions, 5 adjacent noncancerous liver tissues and 5 peripheral blood samples, were covered by TCRbeta repertoire sequencing. Technical replicate repertoires showed high reproducibility, with mean shared-clone rates about 0.91 and correlation coefficients above 0.95. Samples yielded roughly 3.65 to 7.5 million productive TCRbeta reads; read depth did not differ significantly between tissue types. Overall study outcomes, separate from this receptor: Comparison of CD4+ and CD8+ T cell repertoires was precluded by the use of bulk unsorted samples. Repertoire overlap was higher between tumor regions (mean around 35%) than tumor-adjacent (approximately 17%) or tumor-blood (approximately 14%) pairs, consistent with antigen-driven expansion. Only the TCR beta chain was sequenced, so true repertoire diversity is likely underestimated because unpaired alpha chains were not captured. Only five patients were included in the study, and the authors note that the findings should be validated in a larger study. A significantly larger repertoire fraction was made up by the top 250 clones in tumors than in blood (p = 0.039).

Total RNA and DNA were co-extracted from about 19-30 mg of bulk tissue with the AllPrep DNA/RNA mini kit, without cell sorting. Four to six patients with histopathologically diagnosed primary liver carcinoma underwent surgical resection in China between 2015 and March 2016. At the time of sampling, the patients were treatment-naive and had chronic HBV infection. Fresh tumor and adjacent tissue pieces were bisected, with one half stored in RNAlater at -80 degrees C and the other half sent for histology. A word on this clonotype: The antigen this receptor binds is unknown. A read error may produce the germline difference seen at one junction end.

The germline V gene specifies MGHRA as CDR1 and YSYEKL as CDR2. The CDR3 runs 13 amino acids, cysteine and phenylalanine included. Only the CDR3 DNA stays, 39 bases, in frame from base 1. Starting from 500 to 650 ng total RNA, TCRbeta-specific cDNA was produced by reverse transcription with a constant-region primer and ProtoScript II reverse transcriptase. Construction of the TCRbeta libraries relied on three nested rounds of multiplex PCR, following a slightly modified ARM-PCR procedure. Multiplex TRBV1-TRBV30 forward primers and a Cbeta reverse primer were used in the first two PCR rounds, each of which was run for about 10 cycles. Sample barcodes and Illumina adapters were added in a final 25-cycle PCR with Deep VentR polymerase. Amplicons of 200-500 bp were gel-purified with a QIAquick gel extraction kit before sequencing. An Illumina HiSeq 2500 was used to sequence the TCRbeta amplicons, generating 250-bp paired-end reads. Per the original workflow: Trimmomatic v0.33 was used to quality-trim the reads, and FLASH v1.2.11 was used to merge paired reads so that full CDR3 sequences could be recovered. V, D and J germline segments were assigned to the rearranged TCRbeta sequences using MiGEC v1.2.1b. Clonotype statistics and Shannon-Wiener diversity indices were calculated with VDJtools v1.0.0. Except for diversity analysis, only the 250 most abundant clonotypes of each sample were used in subsequent analyses to reduce sampling bias. The public reads were reanalyzed by TCRdb: fastp trimming at Q25, MiXCR alignment, in-frame beta chains only. Each record represents a unique CDR3 protein, reported with the most common genes and DNA among its rows. V and J calls and clone size were set by TCRdb, not the authors. This sample is represented by around 79,000 distinct CDR3 sequences; approximately 69% of them were singletons. Roughly 25% of the sample is held by the ten biggest clonotypes.

The sequenced material came from tumor-adjacent normal liver tissue. The V and J segments used are TRBV4-1 and TRBJ2-1; no D gene call is confident. This clonotype was obtained from a man aged 35 to 55 with primary liver carcinoma and hepatitis B virus infection. The nucleotides read TGCGCCAGCAGCCCAGGACGGTGGCATGAGCAATTCTTC. It is translated as CASSPGRWHEQFF.